This T cell receptor beta chain was retrieved from a study of blood T cell repertoires in COVID-19. Across the study: Both acute and convalescent COVID-19 samples were obtained from the United States, Italy and Spain.

TCRdb keeps only in-frame clones here, not all; method: immunoSEQ multiplex PCR. The data contain around 100,000 clones, 91% of them singletons. Germline CDR1 SGHRS, CDR2 YFSETQ. This CDR3 has 13 amino acids. The V and J ends lost 3 bases and 7 bases, in that order; junction bases with no gene match: 2. This rearrangement joins TRBV5-1 to TRBJ2-1, with 9 bases aligning to TRBD2. The receptor was derived from a man aged 50 to 60 with active COVID-19. Sample: peripheral blood. The CDR3 DNA sequence: TGCGCCAGCAGCTCGGGACTAGCAAATGAGCAGTTCTTC. It codes for CASSSGLANEQFF. The whole variable domain, remainder taken from reference TRBV5-1 and TRBJ2-1, is KAGVTQTPRYLIKTRGQQVTLSCSPISGHRSVSWYQQTPGQGLQFLFEYFSETQRNKGNFPGRFSGRQFSNSRSEMNVSTLELGDSALYLCASSSGLANEQFFGPGTRLTVL.